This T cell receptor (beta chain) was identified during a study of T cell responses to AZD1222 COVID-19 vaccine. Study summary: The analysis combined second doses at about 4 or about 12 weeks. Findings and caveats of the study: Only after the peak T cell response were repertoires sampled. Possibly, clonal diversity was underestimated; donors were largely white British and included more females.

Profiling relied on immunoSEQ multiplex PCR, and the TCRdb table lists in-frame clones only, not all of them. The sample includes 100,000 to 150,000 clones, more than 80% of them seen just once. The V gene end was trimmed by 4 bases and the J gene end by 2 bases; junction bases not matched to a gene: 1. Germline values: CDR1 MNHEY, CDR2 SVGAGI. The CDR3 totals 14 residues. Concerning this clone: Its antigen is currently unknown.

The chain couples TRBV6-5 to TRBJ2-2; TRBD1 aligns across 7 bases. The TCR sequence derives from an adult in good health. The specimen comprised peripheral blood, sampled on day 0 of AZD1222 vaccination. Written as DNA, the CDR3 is TGTGCCAGCAGTTGGGACAGAAACACCGGGGAGCTGTTTTTT. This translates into CASSWDRNTGELFF.